This T cell receptor (beta chain) came from a study of OX40 agonist ivuxolimab in advanced cancers. Study-level information: Three patients responded partially, comprising one with hepatocellular carcinoma and two with cutaneous melanoma. Study findings and constraints: Relatively little clonal expansion, among the lowest observed, appeared in partial responders at 0.1-3.0 mg/kg.

This clone came up a few times. The antigen is unknown. Sequencing was performed with immunoSEQ multiplex PCR; in TCRdb, only in-frame clones are kept and a portion is missing. The sample holds over 50,000 clones, more than 65% seen once. The CDR3 contains 13 residues. V lost 2 bases to trimming and J lost 0 bases, with 5 bases between them. Germline CDR1 reads LNHDA; CDR2 reads SQIVND (reference sequence). The chain combines TRBV19 with TRBJ2-7; D remains unclear. The specimen comprised CD4+ or CD8+ T cells sorted from blood, sampled in a trial of the OX40 agonist ivuxolimab. The clonotype originates from an adult with an advanced solid tumor such as melanoma, head and neck, liver or kidney cancer. CDR3 sequence: CASSIQNSYEQYF. The CDR3 DNA reads as TGTGCCAGTAGTATACAGAACTCCTACGAGCAGTACTTC.